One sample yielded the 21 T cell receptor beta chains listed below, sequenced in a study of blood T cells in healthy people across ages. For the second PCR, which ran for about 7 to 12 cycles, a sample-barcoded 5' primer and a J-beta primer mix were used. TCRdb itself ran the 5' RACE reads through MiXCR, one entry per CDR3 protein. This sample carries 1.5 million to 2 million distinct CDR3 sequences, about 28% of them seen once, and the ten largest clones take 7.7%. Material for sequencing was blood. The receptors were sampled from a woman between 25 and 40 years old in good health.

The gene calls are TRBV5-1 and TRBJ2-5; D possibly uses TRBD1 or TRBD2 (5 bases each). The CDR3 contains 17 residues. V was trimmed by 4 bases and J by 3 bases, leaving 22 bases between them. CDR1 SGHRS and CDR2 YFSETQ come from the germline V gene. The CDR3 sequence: CASSPARGLRLEETQYF. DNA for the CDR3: TGCGCCAGCAGCCCCGCCCGGGGCCTAAGACTCGAAGAGACCCAGTACTTC. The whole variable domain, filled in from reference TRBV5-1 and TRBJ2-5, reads KAGVTQTPRYLIKTRGQQVTLSCSPISGHRSVSWYQQTPGQGLQFLFEYFSETQRNKGNFPGRFSGRQFSNSRSEMNVSTLELGDSALYLCASSPARGLRLEETQYFGPGTRLLVL.

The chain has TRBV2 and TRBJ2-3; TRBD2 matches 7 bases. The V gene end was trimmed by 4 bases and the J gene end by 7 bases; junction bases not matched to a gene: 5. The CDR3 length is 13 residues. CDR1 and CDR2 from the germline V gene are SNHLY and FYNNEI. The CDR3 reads CASSVSSGYTQYF. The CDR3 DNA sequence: TGTGCCAGCAGTGTTTCTAGCGGATATACGCAGTATTTT.

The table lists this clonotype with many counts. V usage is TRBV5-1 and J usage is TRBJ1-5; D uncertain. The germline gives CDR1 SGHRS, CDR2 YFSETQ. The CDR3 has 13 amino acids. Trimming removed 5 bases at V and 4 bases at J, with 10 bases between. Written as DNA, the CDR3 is TGCGCCAGCAGTTCAGACGGGAATCAGCCCCAGCATTTT. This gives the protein CASSSDGNQPQHF. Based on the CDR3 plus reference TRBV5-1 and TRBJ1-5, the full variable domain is KAGVTQTPRYLIKTRGQQVTLSCSPISGHRSVSWYQQTPGQGLQFLFEYFSETQRNKGNFPGRFSGRQFSNSRSEMNVSTLELGDSALYLCASSSDGNQPQHFGDGTRLSIL.

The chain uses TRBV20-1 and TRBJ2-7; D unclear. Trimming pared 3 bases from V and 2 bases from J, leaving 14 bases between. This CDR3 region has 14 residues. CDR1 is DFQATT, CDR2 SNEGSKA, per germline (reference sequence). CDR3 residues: CSASTVQRTYEQYF. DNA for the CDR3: TGCAGTGCTAGTACAGTCCAACGAACCTACGAGCAGTACTTC.

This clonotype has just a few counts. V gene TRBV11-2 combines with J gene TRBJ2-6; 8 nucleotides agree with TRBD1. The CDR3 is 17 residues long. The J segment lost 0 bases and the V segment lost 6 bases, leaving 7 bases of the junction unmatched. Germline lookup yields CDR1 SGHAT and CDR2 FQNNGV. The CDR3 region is CASSARQGNSGANVLTF. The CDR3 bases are TGTGCCAGCAGTGCTAGACAGGGGAACTCTGGGGCCAACGTCCTGACTTTC.

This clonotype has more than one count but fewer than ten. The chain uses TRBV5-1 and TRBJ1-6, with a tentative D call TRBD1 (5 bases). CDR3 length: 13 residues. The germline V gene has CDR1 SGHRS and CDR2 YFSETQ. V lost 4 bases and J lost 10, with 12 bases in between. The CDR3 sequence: CASSTARDSPLHF. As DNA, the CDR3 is TGCGCCAGCAGCACCGCCAGGGACTCACCCCTCCACTTT.

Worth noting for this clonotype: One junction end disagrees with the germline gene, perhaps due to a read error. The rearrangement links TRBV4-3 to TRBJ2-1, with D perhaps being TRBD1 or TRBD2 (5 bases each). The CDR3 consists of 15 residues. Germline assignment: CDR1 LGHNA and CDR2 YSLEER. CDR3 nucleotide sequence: TGCGCCTGCAGCCAAGATTTGGGGGACTACAATGAGCAGTTCTTC. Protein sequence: CACSQDLGDYNEQFF.

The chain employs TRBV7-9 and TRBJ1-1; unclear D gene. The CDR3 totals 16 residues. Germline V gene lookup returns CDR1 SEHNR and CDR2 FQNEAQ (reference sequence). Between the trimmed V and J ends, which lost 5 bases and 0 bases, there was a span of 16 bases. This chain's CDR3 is CASSALQVGVNTEAFF. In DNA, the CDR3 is TGTGCCAGCAGCGCACTTCAGGTCGGGGTGAACACTGAAGCTTTCTTT.

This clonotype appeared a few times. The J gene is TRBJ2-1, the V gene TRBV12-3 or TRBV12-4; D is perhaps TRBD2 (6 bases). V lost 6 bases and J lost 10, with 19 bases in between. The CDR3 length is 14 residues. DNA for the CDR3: TGTGCCAGCAGACCGGGACTTATGGCCGGGGAGCAGTTCTTC. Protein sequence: CASRPGLMAGEQFF.

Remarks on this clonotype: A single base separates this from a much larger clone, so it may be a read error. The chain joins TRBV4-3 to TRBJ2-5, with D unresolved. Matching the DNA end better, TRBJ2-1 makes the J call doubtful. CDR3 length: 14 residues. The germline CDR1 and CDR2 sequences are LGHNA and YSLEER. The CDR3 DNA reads TGCGCCAGCAGCCAAGCCCGAGGTCGAGAGACCCAGTTCTTC. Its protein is CASSQARGRETQFF.

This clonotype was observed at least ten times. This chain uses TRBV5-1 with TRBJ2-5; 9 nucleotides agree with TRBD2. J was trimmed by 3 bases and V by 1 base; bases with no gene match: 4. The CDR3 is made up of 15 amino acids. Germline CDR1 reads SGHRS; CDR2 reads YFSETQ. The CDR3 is CASSLIAGGEETQYF. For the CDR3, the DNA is TGCGCCAGCAGCTTGATCGCGGGGGGGGAAGAGACCCAGTACTTC.

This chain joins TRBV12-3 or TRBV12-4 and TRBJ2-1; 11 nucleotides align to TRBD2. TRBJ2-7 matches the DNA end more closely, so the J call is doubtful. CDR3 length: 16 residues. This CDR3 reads CASSQASGGLYNEQYF. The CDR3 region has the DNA TGTGCCAGCAGCCAGGCTAGCGGGGGGCTCTACAATGAGCAGTACTTC.

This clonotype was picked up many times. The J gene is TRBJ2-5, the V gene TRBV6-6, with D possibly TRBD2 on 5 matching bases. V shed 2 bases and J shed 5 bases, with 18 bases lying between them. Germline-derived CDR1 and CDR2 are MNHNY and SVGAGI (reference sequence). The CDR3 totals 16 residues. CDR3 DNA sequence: TGTGCCAGCAGTTACGCGGAGACGCCCGGCGGGGAGACCCAGTACTTC. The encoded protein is CASSYAETPGGETQYF.

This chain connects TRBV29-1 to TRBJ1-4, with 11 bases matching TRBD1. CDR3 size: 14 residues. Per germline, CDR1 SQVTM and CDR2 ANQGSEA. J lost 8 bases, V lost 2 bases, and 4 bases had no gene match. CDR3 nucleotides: TGCAGCGTTGAATACGGGACAGGGGGAGAAAAACTGTTTTTT. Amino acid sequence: CSVEYGTGGEKLFF.

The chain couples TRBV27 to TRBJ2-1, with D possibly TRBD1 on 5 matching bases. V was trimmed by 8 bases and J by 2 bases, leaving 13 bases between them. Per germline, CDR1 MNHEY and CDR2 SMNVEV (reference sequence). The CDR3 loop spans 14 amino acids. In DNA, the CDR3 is TGTGCCAGCTCTGCAGGGATGCCCTACAATGAGCAGTTCTTC. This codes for CASSAGMPYNEQFF.

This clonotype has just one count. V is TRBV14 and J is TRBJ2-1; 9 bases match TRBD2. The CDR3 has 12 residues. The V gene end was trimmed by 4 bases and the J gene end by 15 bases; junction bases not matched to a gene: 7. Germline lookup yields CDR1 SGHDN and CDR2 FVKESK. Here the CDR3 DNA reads TGTGCCAGCAGCCTAAGTGGACTAGCGATGTTCTTC. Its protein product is CASSLSGLAMFF.

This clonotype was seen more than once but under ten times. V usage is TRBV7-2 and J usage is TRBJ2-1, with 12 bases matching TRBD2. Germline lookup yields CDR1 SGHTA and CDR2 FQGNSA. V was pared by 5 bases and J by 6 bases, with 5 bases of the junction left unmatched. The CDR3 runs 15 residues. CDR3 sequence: CASSQRLAGANEQFF. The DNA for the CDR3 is TGTGCCAGCAGCCAAAGACTAGCGGGAGCCAATGAGCAGTTCTTC.

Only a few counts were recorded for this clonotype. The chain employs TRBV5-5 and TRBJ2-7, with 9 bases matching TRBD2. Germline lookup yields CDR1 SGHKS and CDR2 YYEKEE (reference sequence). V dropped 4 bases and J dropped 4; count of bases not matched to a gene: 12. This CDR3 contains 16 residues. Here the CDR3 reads CASSPQSGTSLYEQYF. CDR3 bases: TGTGCCAGCAGCCCCCAAAGTGGGACTAGCTTGTACGAGCAGTACTTC.

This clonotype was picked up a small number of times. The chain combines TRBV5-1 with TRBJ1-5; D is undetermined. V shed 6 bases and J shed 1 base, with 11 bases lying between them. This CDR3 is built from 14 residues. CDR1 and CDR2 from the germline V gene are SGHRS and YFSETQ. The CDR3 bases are TGCGCCAGCACCGTATACTGGAGCAATCAGCCCCAGCATTTT. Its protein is CASTVYWSNQPQHF.

The CDR3 DNA is TGTGCCATCAGTGATACAGGGGTCGGCAGCTCTGGAAACACCATATATTTT. Translating it yields CAISDTGVGSSGNTIYF. The rearrangement links TRBV10-3 to TRBJ1-3, with 7 positions matching TRBD1. The CDR3 is made up of 17 amino acids. The germline CDR1 and CDR2 sequences are ENHRY and SYGVKD. V lost 3 bases, J lost 0 bases, and 8 bases stayed unmatched.

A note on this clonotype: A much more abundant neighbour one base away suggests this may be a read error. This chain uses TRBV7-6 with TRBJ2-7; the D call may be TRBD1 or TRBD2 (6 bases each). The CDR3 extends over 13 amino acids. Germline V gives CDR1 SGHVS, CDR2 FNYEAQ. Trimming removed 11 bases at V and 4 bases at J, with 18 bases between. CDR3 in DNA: TGTGCCTGCAACTTGGGGGGCTCGTACGAGCAGTACTTC. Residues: CACNLGGSYEQYF.